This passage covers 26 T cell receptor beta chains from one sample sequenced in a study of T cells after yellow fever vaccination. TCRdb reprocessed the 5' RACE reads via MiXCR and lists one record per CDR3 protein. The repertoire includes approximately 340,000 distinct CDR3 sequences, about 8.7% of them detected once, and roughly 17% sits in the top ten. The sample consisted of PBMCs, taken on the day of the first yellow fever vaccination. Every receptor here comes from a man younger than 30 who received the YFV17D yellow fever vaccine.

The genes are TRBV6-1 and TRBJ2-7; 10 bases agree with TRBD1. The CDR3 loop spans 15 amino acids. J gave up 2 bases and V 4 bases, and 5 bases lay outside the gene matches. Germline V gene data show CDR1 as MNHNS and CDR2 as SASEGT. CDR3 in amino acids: CASSARDRGPYEQYF. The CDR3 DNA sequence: TGTGCCAGCAGTGCCCGGGACAGGGGACCCTACGAGCAGTACTTC.

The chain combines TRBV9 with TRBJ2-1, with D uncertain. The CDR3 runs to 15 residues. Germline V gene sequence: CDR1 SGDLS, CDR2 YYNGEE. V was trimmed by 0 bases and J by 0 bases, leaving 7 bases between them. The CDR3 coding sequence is TGTGCCAGCAGCGTAGCGGCTAGCTCCTACAATGAGCAGTTCTTC. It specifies CASSVAASSYNEQFF.

CDR3 DNA sequence: TGTGCCAGCAGCCCGGTAGCGGGGGGGCCTTACAATGAGCAGTTCTTC. Translation: CASSPVAGGPYNEQFF. This chain links TRBV7-2 with TRBJ2-1; TRBD2 matches at 11 bases. The CDR3 is 16 residues long. V trimming: 5 bases; J trimming: 4 bases; junction bases outside the gene matches: 7. Germline V lookup: CDR1 SGHTA, CDR2 FQGNSA.

The CDR3 loop reads CSADTGTGAVYGYTF. The CDR3 coding sequence is TGCAGTGCTGACACCGGGACAGGGGCGGTCTATGGCTACACCTTC. The chain joins TRBV20-1 to TRBJ1-2; 10 nucleotides match TRBD1. V lost 5 bases to trimming and J lost 4 bases; unmatched junction nucleotides: 10. CDR1 and CDR2 from the germline V gene are DFQATT and SNEGSKA (reference sequence). This CDR3 is built from 15 residues.

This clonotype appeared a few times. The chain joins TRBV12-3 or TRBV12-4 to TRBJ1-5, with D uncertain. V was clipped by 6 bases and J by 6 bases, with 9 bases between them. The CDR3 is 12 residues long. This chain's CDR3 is CASSLPSQPQHF. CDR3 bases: TGTGCCAGCAGCCTGCCCAGTCAGCCCCAGCATTTT.

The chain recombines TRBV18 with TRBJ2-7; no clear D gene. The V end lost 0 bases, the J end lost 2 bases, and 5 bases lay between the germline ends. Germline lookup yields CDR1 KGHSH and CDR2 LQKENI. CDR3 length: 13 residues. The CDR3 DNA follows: TGTGCCAGCTCACCACCACAGACCTACGAGCAGTACTTC. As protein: CASSPPQTYEQYF.

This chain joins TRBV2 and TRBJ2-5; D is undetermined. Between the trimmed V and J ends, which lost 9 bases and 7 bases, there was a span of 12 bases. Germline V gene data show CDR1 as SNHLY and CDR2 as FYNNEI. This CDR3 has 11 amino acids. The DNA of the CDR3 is TGTGCCAGTACAACCTCTCTGACCCAGTACTTC. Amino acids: CASTTSLTQYF.

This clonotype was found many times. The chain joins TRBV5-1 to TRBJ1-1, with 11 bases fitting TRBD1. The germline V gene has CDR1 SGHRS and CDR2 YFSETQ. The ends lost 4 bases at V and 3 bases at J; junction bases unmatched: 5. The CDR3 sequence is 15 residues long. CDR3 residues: CASSRGQGADTEAFF. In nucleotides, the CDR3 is TGCGCCAGCAGCCGCGGACAGGGGGCGGACACTGAAGCTTTCTTT. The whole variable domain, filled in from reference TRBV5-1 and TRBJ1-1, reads KAGVTQTPRYLIKTRGQQVTLSCSPISGHRSVSWYQQTPGQGLQFLFEYFSETQRNKGNFPGRFSGRQFSNSRSEMNVSTLELGDSALYLCASSRGQGADTEAFFGQGTRLTVV.

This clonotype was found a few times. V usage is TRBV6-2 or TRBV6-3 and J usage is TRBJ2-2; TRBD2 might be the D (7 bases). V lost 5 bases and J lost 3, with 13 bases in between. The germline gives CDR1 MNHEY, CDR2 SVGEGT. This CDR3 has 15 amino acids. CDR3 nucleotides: TGTGCCAGCAGTATGGGGGGGGCCGACACCGGGGAGCTGTTTTTT. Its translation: CASSMGGADTGELFF.

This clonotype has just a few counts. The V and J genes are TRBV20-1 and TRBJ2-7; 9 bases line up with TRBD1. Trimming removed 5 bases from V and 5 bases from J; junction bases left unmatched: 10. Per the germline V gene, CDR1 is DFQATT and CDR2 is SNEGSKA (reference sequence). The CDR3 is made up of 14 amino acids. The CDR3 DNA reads TGCAGTGCTGATAGAGGACAGGGGTTGGACGAGCAGTACGTC. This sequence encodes CSADRGQGLDEQYV.

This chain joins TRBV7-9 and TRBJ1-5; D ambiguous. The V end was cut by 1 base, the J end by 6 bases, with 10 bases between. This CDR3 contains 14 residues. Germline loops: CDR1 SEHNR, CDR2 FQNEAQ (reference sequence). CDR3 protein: CASSLGSETQPQHF. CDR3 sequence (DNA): TGTGCCAGCAGCTTAGGGAGCGAGACTCAGCCCCAGCATTTT. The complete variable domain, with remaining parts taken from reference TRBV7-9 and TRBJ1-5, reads DTGVSQNPRHKITKRGQNVTFRCDPISEHNRLYWYRQTLGQGPEFLTYFQNEAQLEKSRLLSDRFSAERPKGSFSTLEIQRTEQGDSAMYLCASSLGSETQPQHFGDGTRLSIL.

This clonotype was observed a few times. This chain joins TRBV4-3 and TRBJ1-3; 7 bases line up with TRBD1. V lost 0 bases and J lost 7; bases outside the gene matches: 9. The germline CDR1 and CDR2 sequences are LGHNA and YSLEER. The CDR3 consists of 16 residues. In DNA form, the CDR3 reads TGCGCCAGCAGCCAAGATAAGGGGGCCGGGGCGAACACCATATATTTT. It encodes CASSQDKGAGANTIYF.

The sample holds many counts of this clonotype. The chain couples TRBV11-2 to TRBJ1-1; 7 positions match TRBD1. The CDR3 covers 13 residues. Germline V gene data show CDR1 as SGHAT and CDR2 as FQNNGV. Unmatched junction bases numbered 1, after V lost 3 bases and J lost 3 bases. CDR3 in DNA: TGTGCCAGCAGCTTTGGGACAGACACTGAAGCTTTCTTT. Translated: CASSFGTDTEAFF.

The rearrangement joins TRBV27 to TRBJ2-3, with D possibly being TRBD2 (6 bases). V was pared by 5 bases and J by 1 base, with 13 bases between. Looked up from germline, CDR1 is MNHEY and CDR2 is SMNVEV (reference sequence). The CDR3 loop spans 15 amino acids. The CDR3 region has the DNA TGTGCCAGCAGTCCCCAGGAGGGTCGCACAGATACGCAGTATTTT. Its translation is CASSPQEGRTDTQYF.

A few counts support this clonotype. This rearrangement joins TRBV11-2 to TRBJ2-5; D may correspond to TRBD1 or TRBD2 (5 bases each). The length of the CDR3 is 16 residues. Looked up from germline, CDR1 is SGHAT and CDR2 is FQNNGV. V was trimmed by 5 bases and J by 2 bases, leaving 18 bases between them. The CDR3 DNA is TGTGCCAGCAGCCTATGGGGCCGGACTTTACAAGAGACCCAGTACTTC. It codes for CASSLWGRTLQETQYF.

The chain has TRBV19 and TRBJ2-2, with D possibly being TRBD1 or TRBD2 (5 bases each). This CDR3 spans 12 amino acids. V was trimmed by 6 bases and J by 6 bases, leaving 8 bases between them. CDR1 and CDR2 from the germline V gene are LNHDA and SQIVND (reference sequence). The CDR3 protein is CASRLGAGELFF. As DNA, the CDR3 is TGTGCCAGTAGACTGGGGGCCGGGGAGCTGTTTTTT.

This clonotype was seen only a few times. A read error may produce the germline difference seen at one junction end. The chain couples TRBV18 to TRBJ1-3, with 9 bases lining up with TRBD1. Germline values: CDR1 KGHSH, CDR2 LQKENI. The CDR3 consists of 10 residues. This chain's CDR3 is CASSGTGNIF. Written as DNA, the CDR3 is TGTGCCAGCTCAGGGACAGGGAACATTTTT. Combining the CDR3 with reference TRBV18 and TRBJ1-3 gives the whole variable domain NAGVMQNPRHLVRRRGQEARLRCSPMKGHSHVYWYRQLPEEGLKFMVYLQKENIIDESGMPKERFSAEFPKEGPSILRIQQVVRGDSAAYFCASSGTGNIFGEGSWLTVV.

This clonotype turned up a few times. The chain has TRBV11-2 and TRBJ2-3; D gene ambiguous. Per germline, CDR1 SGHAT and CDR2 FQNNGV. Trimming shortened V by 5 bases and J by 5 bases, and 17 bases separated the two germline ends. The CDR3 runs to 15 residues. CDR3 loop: CASSPTWVRGDTQYF. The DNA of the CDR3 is TGTGCCAGCAGCCCCACGTGGGTCCGCGGAGATACGCAGTATTTT.

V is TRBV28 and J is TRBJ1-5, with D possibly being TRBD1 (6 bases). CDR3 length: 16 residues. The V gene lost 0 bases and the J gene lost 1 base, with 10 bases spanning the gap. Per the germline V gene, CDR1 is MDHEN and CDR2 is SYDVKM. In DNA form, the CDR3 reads TGTGCCAGCAGTTTATGGAGGACAGAAAGCAATCAGCCCCAGCATTTT. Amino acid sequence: CASSLWRTESNQPQHF.

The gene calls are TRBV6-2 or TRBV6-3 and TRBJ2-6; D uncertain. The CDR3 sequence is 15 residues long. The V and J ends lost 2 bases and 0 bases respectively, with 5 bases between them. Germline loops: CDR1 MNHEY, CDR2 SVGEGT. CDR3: CASSYRPSGANVLTF. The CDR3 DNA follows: TGTGCCAGCAGTTACCGGCCCTCTGGGGCCAACGTCCTGACTTTC.

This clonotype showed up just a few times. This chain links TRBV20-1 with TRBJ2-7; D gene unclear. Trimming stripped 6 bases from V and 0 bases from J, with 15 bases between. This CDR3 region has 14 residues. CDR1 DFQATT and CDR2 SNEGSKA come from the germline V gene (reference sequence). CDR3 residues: CSARHRTASYEQYF. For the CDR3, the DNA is TGCAGTGCCAGACATCGGACGGCCTCCTACGAGCAGTACTTC.

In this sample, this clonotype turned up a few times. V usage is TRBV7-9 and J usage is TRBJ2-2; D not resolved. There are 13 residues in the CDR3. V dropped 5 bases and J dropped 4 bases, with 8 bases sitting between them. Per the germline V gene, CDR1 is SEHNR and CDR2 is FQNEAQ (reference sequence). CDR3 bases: TGTGCCAGCAGCGCGAAAAGCACCGGGGAGCTGTTTTTT. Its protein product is CASSAKSTGELFF.

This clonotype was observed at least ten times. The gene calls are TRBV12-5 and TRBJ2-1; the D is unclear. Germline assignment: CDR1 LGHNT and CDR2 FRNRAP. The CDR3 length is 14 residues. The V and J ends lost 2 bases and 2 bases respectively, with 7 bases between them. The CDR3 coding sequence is TGTGCTAGTGGTTTGACCGGACCCTACAATGAGCAGTTCTTC. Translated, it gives CASGLTGPYNEQFF.

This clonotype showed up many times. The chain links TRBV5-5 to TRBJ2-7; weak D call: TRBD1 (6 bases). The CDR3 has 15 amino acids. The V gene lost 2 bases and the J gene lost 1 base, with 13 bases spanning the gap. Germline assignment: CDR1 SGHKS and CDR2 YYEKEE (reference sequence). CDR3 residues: CASSFVTGFSYEQYF. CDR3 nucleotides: TGTGCCAGCAGCTTCGTGACAGGTTTTTCCTACGAGCAGTACTTC.

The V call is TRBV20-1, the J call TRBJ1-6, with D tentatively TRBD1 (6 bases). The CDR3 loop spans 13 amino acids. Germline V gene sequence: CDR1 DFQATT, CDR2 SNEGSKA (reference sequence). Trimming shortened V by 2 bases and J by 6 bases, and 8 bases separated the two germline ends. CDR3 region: CSARPGANSPLHF. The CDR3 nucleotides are TGCAGTGCTAGACCGGGGGCTAATTCACCCCTCCACTTT.

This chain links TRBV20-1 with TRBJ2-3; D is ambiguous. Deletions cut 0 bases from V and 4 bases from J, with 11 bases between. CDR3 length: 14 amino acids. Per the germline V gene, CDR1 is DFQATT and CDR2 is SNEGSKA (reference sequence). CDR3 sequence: CSARDQVGADTQYF. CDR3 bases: TGCAGTGCTAGAGATCAAGTTGGGGCAGATACGCAGTATTTT.